These 8 T cell receptor beta chains were sequenced from one sample in a study of cytomegalovirus exposure and HLA in healthy donors. The study ran its PCR with 60 Vbeta and 13 Jbeta primers. TCRdb's copy holds only in-frame clones and misses some; the assay was immunoSEQ multiplex PCR. Found here are about 110,000 clones, approximately 80% of them singletons; the top ten hold approximately 5.1%. Specimen: PBMCs. These receptors all stem from a female donor in good health and CMV-seropositive.

The genes are TRBV5-1 and TRBJ2-5; the D gene is possibly TRBD2 (5 bases). The germline CDR1 and CDR2 sequences are SGHRS and YFSETQ. The V and J ends lost 3 bases and 7 bases respectively, with 22 bases between them. This CDR3 has 16 residues. This chain's CDR3 is CASSSQVGVGSGTQYF. The CDR3 DNA sequence: TGCGCCAGCAGCTCCCAGGTCGGGGTTGGGAGCGGGACCCAGTACTTC. Combining the CDR3 with reference TRBV5-1 and TRBJ2-5 gives the whole variable domain KAGVTQTPRYLIKTRGQQVTLSCSPISGHRSVSWYQQTPGQGLQFLFEYFSETQRNKGNFPGRFSGRQFSNSRSEMNVSTLELGDSALYLCASSSQVGVGSGTQYFGPGTRLLVL.

The chain combines TRBV7-2 with TRBJ2-7; perhaps TRBD1 as D (5 bases). The V end lost 5 bases, the J end lost 0 bases, and 14 bases lay between the germline ends. The CDR3 length is 15 residues. From germline, CDR1 is SGHTA and CDR2 FQGNSA. The CDR3 region has the DNA TGTGCCAGCAGCCCGGACACTCTTAGCTCCTACGAGCAGTACTTC. As protein: CASSPDTLSSYEQYF.

Only one count was recorded for this clone. Other DNA sequences within the sample encode an identical CDR3. The J gene is TRBJ2-7, the V gene TRBV28, with a tentative D call TRBD1 (5 bases). The germline CDR1 and CDR2 sequences are MDHEN and SYDVKM. The CDR3 consists of 14 residues. Deletions cut 5 bases from V and 2 bases from J, with 13 bases between. The CDR3, as DNA: TGTGCCAGCAGTCCAGGGCAGGCCACCTACGAGCAGTACTTC. Translated: CASSPGQATYEQYF.

The chain couples TRBV6-1 to TRBJ1-3; weak D call: TRBD1 (6 bases). The CDR3 loop spans 17 amino acids. CDR1 is MNHNS, CDR2 SASEGT, per germline. Deletions cut 1 base from V and 8 bases from J, with 21 bases between. DNA of the CDR3: TGTGCCAGCAGTGAAGGGAACCCCTACGCGAGGGGGTACACCATATATTTT. Protein: CASSEGNPYARGYTIYF.

V gene TRBV19 combines with J gene TRBJ1-4; TRBD1 might be the D (6 bases). From germline, CDR1 is LNHDA and CDR2 SQIVND (reference sequence). V lost 6 bases and J 1 base, leaving 12 bases between the germline ends. This CDR3 has 15 amino acids. The CDR3 coding sequence is TGTGCCAGTAGGCCTACAGGGTTAACTAATGAAAAACTGTTTTTT. Its protein is CASRPTGLTNEKLFF.

J is TRBJ2-7 and V is TRBV6-5; TRBD1 aligns across 8 bases. The germline gives CDR1 MNHEY, CDR2 SVGAGI. The CDR3 has 12 residues. CDR3 nucleotide sequence: TGTGCTTCTCAGGGGGCTTCCTACGAGCAGTACTTC. Its translation is CASQGASYEQYF.

The rearrangement links TRBV30 to TRBJ1-3; weak D call: TRBD1 (6 bases). This CDR3 comprises 14 residues. CDR1 GTSNPN and CDR2 SVGIG come from the germline V gene (reference sequence). V shed 3 bases and J shed 2 bases, with 11 bases lying between them. This chain's CDR3 is CAWRDSLPGNTIYF. The CDR3 DNA reads TGTGCCTGGAGGGACAGCTTACCTGGAAACACCATATATTTT.

The chain links TRBV2 to TRBJ1-5; D is unresolved. The germline gives CDR1 SNHLY, CDR2 FYNNEI. V was clipped by 6 bases and J by 0 bases, with 9 bases between them. The CDR3 is 14 amino acids. DNA for the CDR3: TGTGCCAGCAGCTTGTCTCCTAGCAATCAGCCCCAGCATTTT. This translates into CASSLSPSNQPQHF. The full variable domain, completed using reference TRBV2 and TRBJ1-5, is EPEVTQTPSHQVTQMGQEVILRCVPISNHLYFYWYRQILGQKVEFLVSFYNNEISEKSEIFDDQFSVERPDGSNFTLKIRSTKLEDSAMYFCASSLSPSNQPQHFGDGTRLSIL.